The present entry profiles one T cell receptor (beta chain) with its context. Trimming stripped 8 bases from V and 5 bases from J, with 12 bases between. Germline CDR1 reads LGHDT; CDR2 reads YNNKEL (reference sequence). CDR3 length: 12 residues. Staff drew around 10 milliliters of peripheral blood from each donor. Next came a second PCR, run for about 7 to 12 cycles, which used a sample-barcoded 5' primer along with a J-beta primer mix. TCRdb reprocessed the 5' RACE reads with MiXCR, giving one entry per CDR3 protein. The data contain around 800,000 distinct CDR3 sequences, roughly 60% of them singletons. These data come from a study of blood T cells in healthy people across ages.

Input material: blood. The V and J genes are TRBV3-1 and TRBJ2-5; TRBD1 or TRBD2 may be the D gene (5 bases each). The clonotype was recovered from a man aged 30-40 years in good health. This CDR3 is CASAPWGETQYF. CDR3 DNA: TGTGCCAGCGCCCCATGGGGGGAGACCCAGTACTTC.